This entry lists 27 T cell receptor beta chains sequenced from one sample in a study of blood T cell repertoires in COVID-19. Profiling relied on immunoSEQ multiplex PCR, and the TCRdb table lists in-frame clones only, not all of them. Among fewer than 200,000 clones, nearly 90% were seen once, and the ten largest hold about 1.9%. The sequencing input was peripheral blood. The origin of the receptors is a young man who had recovered from COVID-19.

The rearrangement links TRBV9 to TRBJ1-1; 9 bases match TRBD1. CDR3 length: 14 amino acids. J gave up 4 bases and V 3 bases, and 4 bases lay outside the gene matches. Looked up from germline, CDR1 is SGDLS and CDR2 is YYNGEE. As DNA, the CDR3 is TGTGCCAGCAGCGGAGGACAGGGGAGCACTGAAGCTTTCTTT. Translating gives CASSGGQGSTEAFF.

The chain links TRBV7-9 to TRBJ2-5; D unclear. V lost 5 bases and J 2 bases, leaving 9 bases between the germline ends. Per the germline V gene, CDR1 is SEHNR and CDR2 is FQNEAQ (reference sequence). This CDR3 is 13 amino acids long. In DNA, the CDR3 is TGTGCCAGCAGCGGTGGCTCACAAGAGACCCAGTACTTC. Its protein product is CASSGGSQETQYF. The variable domain in full, completed from reference TRBV7-9 and TRBJ2-5, reads DTGVSQNPRHKITKRGQNVTFRCDPISEHNRLYWYRQTLGQGPEFLTYFQNEAQLEKSRLLSDRFSAERPKGSFSTLEIQRTEQGDSAMYLCASSGGSQETQYFGPGTRLLVL.

The V call is TRBV9, the J call TRBJ2-7; 8 bases are a match to TRBD2. The CDR3 sequence is 16 residues long. CDR1 and CDR2 (germline): SGDLS, YYNGEE. The V gene end was trimmed by 0 bases and the J gene end by 1 base; junction bases not matched to a gene: 6. The CDR3, as DNA: TGTGCCAGCAGCGTAGTGGCGGGAGGCACGTCCTACGAGCAGTACTTC. This translates into CASSVVAGGTSYEQYF.

The genes are TRBV7-2 and TRBJ1-3, with 8 bases identical to TRBD1. The V segment lost 4 bases and the J segment 8 bases; nucleotides outside the gene matches: 7. The length of the CDR3 is 14 residues. Germline values: CDR1 SGHTA, CDR2 FQGNSA. This CDR3 reads CASSSQGGRDTIYF. Here the CDR3 DNA reads TGTGCCAGCAGCTCACAGGGGGGCCGGGACACCATATATTTT.

This clone was counted a single time. The chain employs TRBV11-2 and TRBJ2-7; D gene ambiguous. V was clipped by 1 base and J by 0 bases, with 10 bases between them. Germline-derived CDR1 and CDR2 are SGHAT and FQNNGV. The CDR3 loop spans 15 amino acids. CDR3: CASSLAGGSSYEQYF. DNA of the CDR3: TGTGCCAGCAGCTTAGCCGGCGGATCCTCCTACGAGCAGTACTTC.

The V and J genes are TRBV6-5 and TRBJ1-2; D gene unclear. The CDR3 totals 13 residues. V was trimmed by 7 bases and J by 3 bases, leaving 12 bases between them. The germline V gene encodes CDR1 MNHEY and CDR2 SVGAGI. The CDR3 spells CASTNEGYYGYTF. The CDR3 DNA reads TGTGCCAGCACCAACGAGGGTTACTATGGCTACACCTTC.

The V and J genes are TRBV18 and TRBJ1-4; possible D gene TRBD1, 6 bases. Trimming pared 0 bases from V and 7 bases from J, leaving 12 bases between. The CDR3 extends over 15 amino acids. Germline-derived CDR1 and CDR2 are KGHSH and LQKENI. CDR3 residues: CASSPPGAGSEKLFF. The CDR3 DNA follows: TGTGCCAGCTCACCACCGGGGGCGGGTAGTGAAAAACTGTTTTTT.

The chain couples TRBV7-9 to TRBJ2-7; 9 bases agree with TRBD2. Germline lookup yields CDR1 SEHNR and CDR2 FQNEAQ (reference sequence). The CDR3 loop spans 15 amino acids. V was pared by 8 bases and J by 3 bases, with 11 bases of the junction left unmatched. CDR3 region: CASGSWTSAVYEQYF. CDR3 nucleotides: TGTGCCAGCGGGTCTTGGACTAGCGCTGTCTACGAGCAGTACTTC.

This clone appeared a single time. V is TRBV27 and J is TRBJ2-1; the D is unclear. Trimming shortened V by 4 bases and J by 5 bases, and 12 bases separated the two germline ends. Germline CDR1 is MNHEY and CDR2 is SMNVEV (reference sequence). CDR3 length: 14 amino acids. CDR3 in DNA: TGTGCCAGCAGTTCCCCTGGGCCCAACAATGAGCAGTTCTTC. Protein sequence: CASSSPGPNNEQFF.

This clone was seen more than once but under ten times. The V gene is TRBV5-5, the J gene TRBJ1-5; weak D call: TRBD1 (6 bases). With 0 bases removed from V and 4 bases from J, the gap between germline ends came to 11 bases. The CDR3 runs 15 residues. CDR1 is SGHKS and CDR2 is YYEKEE in the germline V gene (reference sequence). The CDR3 loop reads CASSLAGTPNQPQHF. CDR3 DNA sequence: TGTGCCAGCAGCTTGGCCGGGACACCTAATCAGCCCCAGCATTTT.

V usage is TRBV18 and J usage is TRBJ2-2; possibly TRBD2 for D (6 bases). V dropped 2 bases and J dropped 1 base, with 11 bases sitting between them. This CDR3 spans 16 amino acids. Germline CDR1 and CDR2: KGHSH and LQKENI. Here the CDR3 reads CASSPTGTLNTGELFF. The CDR3 nucleotides read TGTGCCAGCTCACCAACCGGGACTCTGAACACCGGGGAGCTGTTTTTT. The variable domain in full, completed from reference TRBV18 and TRBJ2-2, reads NAGVMQNPRHLVRRRGQEARLRCSPMKGHSHVYWYRQLPEEGLKFMVYLQKENIIDESGMPKERFSAEFPKEGPSILRIQQVVRGDSAAYFCASSPTGTLNTGELFFGEGSRLTVL.

V gene TRBV5-1 combines with J gene TRBJ2-5, with 11 nucleotides matching TRBD2. CDR1 and CDR2 from the germline V gene are SGHRS and YFSETQ. Germline trimming cut 0 bases from V and 4 bases from J; bases unmatched to any gene: 11. The CDR3 consists of 18 residues. The CDR3 nucleotides read TGCGCCAGCAGCTTGGTGGCTAGCGGGGGGATCCCCCCAGAGACCCAGTACTTC. This gives the protein CASSLVASGGIPPETQYF.

The CDR3: CASSPPGAGDEKLFF. DNA of the CDR3: TGTGCCAGTAGTCCTCCGGGAGCCGGGGATGAAAAACTGTTTTTT. The chain recombines TRBV19 with TRBJ1-4; no clear D gene. With 5 bases removed from V and 6 bases from J, the gap between germline ends came to 16 bases. Germline V lookup: CDR1 LNHDA, CDR2 SQIVND (reference sequence). This CDR3 is built from 15 residues.

The chain uses TRBV24-1 and TRBJ2-3, with 7 nucleotides matching TRBD2. In germline, CDR1 is KGHDR, CDR2 SFDVKD. This CDR3 is built from 16 residues. V trimming: 4 bases; J trimming: 2 bases; junction bases outside the gene matches: 8. The CDR3 DNA follows: TGTGCCACCAGTGAGGGTAGCGGGCTCGACACAGATACGCAGTATTTT. It encodes CATSEGSGLDTDTQYF.

The rearrangement links TRBV18 to TRBJ1-6; 10 bases map to TRBD1. The CDR3 covers 15 residues. CDR1 is KGHSH and CDR2 is LQKENI in the germline V gene. V dropped 2 bases and J dropped 7; count of bases not matched to a gene: 2. The CDR3 DNA is TGTGCCAGCTCACCAGGGGACAGGGGAAATTCACCCCTCCACTTT. Translated, it gives CASSPGDRGNSPLHF.

The chain links TRBV5-8 to TRBJ2-5, with 8 bases that match TRBD1. V gave up 7 bases and J gave up 4 bases; unmatched junction bases: 9. CDR3 length: 14 amino acids. Germline V gene data show CDR1 as SGHTS and CDR2 as YDEGEE. CDR3 in amino acids: CASRTQGVGETQYF. The CDR3 DNA sequence: TGTGCCAGCCGCACACAGGGGGTTGGAGAGACCCAGTACTTC. The variable domain in full, with the rest retrieved from reference TRBV5-8 and TRBJ2-5, is EAGVTQSPTHLIKTRGQQATLRCSPISGHTSVYWYQQALGLGLQFLLWYDEGEERNRGNFPPRFSGRQFPNYSSELNVNALELEDSALYLCASRTQGVGETQYFGPGTRLLVL.

The CDR3 region has the DNA TGTGCCAGCAGTCCGCTACTAGCCCATAATGAGCAGTTCTTC. Amino acids: CASSPLLAHNEQFF. The gene calls are TRBV6-5 and TRBJ2-1; a possible D gene is TRBD2 (6 bases). CDR1 is MNHEY and CDR2 is SVGAGI in the germline V gene. The CDR3 extends over 14 amino acids. Trimming removed 5 bases at V and 7 bases at J, with 15 bases between.

The gene calls are TRBV6-6 and TRBJ2-3, with TRBD2 as a possible D gene (5 bases). Trimming shortened V by 5 bases and J by 5 bases, and 11 bases separated the two germline ends. Germline values: CDR1 MNHNY, CDR2 SVGAGI (reference sequence). This CDR3 contains 13 residues. This chain's CDR3 is CASSTLGRDTQYF. CDR3 bases: TGTGCCAGCAGTACCTTAGGGAGAGATACGCAGTATTTT.

This chain uses TRBV7-9 with TRBJ2-3; 7 bases map to TRBD1. V shed 4 bases and J 4 bases; nucleotides not matched to a gene: 8. The CDR3 covers 15 residues. Germline assignment: CDR1 SEHNR and CDR2 FQNEAQ (reference sequence). The DNA of the CDR3 is TGTGCCAGCAGCTCGACCCAGGGGGTCCCAGATACGCAGTATTTT. Its protein is CASSSTQGVPDTQYF.

This rearrangement joins TRBV6-4 to TRBJ1-1; TRBD1 is a possible D gene (6 bases). Between the trimmed V and J ends, which lost 6 bases and 2 bases, there was a span of 19 bases. The germline V gene encodes CDR1 MRHNA and CDR2 SNTAGT. This CDR3 region has 16 residues. The CDR3 DNA is TGTGCCAGCAGAGCCCAGGGGCAGGCAATAAACACTGAAGCTTTCTTT. The encoded protein is CASRAQGQAINTEAFF.

The chain recombines TRBV5-4 with TRBJ1-1; D is undetermined. The CDR3 extends over 12 amino acids. The V end was cut by 4 bases, the J end by 3 bases, with 7 bases between. Germline V CDR1 and CDR2: SGHNT, YYREEE (reference sequence). The CDR3 coding sequence is TGTGCCAGCAGCATACAGTACACTGAAGCTTTCTTT. It yields the protein CASSIQYTEAFF.

The chain couples TRBV19 to TRBJ1-1, with 9 bases matching TRBD1. V was clipped by 6 bases and J by 9 bases; unmatched bases: 8. The CDR3 has 13 amino acids. CDR1 LNHDA and CDR2 SQIVND come from the germline V gene (reference sequence). The CDR3 loop is CASSDRGIGKAFF. The CDR3 bases are TGTGCCAGTAGCGACAGGGGGATTGGAAAAGCTTTCTTT.

The CDR3 DNA reads as TGTGCCAGCTCACCCGAGACAGGGCGGTATGGCTACACCTTC. It yields the protein CASSPETGRYGYTF. This sequence joins TRBV18 and TRBJ1-2; 7 bases map to TRBD1. Unmatched junction bases numbered 6, after V lost 3 bases and J lost 5 bases. In germline, CDR1 is KGHSH, CDR2 LQKENI. The CDR3 length is 14 residues. Full variable domain (rest looked up from reference TRBV18 and TRBJ1-2): NAGVMQNPRHLVRRRGQEARLRCSPMKGHSHVYWYRQLPEEGLKFMVYLQKENIIDESGMPKERFSAEFPKEGPSILRIQQVVRGDSAAYFCASSPETGRYGYTFGSGTRLTVV.

The chain uses TRBV11-2 and TRBJ1-1; D is undetermined. V was shortened by 3 bases and J by 3 bases, with 5 bases between the two germline ends. Germline CDR1 is SGHAT and CDR2 is FQNNGV. The CDR3 has 12 residues. CDR3 coding DNA: TGTGCCAGCAGCTTTACTTACACTGAAGCTTTCTTT. As protein: CASSFTYTEAFF.

The chain recombines TRBV6-1 with TRBJ1-2, with D unresolved. This CDR3 spans 12 amino acids. The germline CDR1 and CDR2 sequences are MNHNS and SASEGT. Trimming stripped 3 bases from V and 2 bases from J, with 4 bases between. The CDR3 DNA reads TGTGCCAGCAGTGAGAGCAACTATGGCTACACCTTC. It translates to CASSESNYGYTF.

V is TRBV24-1 and J is TRBJ2-5; D perhaps matches TRBD1 (5 bases). Germline CDR1 is KGHDR and CDR2 is SFDVKD. The CDR3 runs to 16 residues. V was pared by 3 bases and J by 5 bases, with 18 bases between. The CDR3 sequence: CATSDPEPGYGETQYF. DNA of the CDR3: TGTGCCACCAGTGATCCCGAACCAGGGTATGGGGAGACCCAGTACTTC.

V gene TRBV7-6 combines with J gene TRBJ1-4; unclear D gene. Trimming pared 5 bases from V and 0 bases from J, leaving 13 bases between. The CDR3 covers 16 residues. Germline V gene sequence: CDR1 SGHVS, CDR2 FNYEAQ. As DNA, the CDR3 is TGTGCCAGCAGCGCTTTAGTTAAAGCAACTAATGAAAAACTGTTTTTT. It encodes CASSALVKATNEKLFF. Variable domain in full (rest from reference TRBV7-6 and TRBJ1-4): GAGVSQSPRYKVTKRGQDVALRCDPISGHVSLYWYRQALGQGPEFLTYFNYEAQQDKSGLPNDRFSAERPEGSISTLTIQRTEQRDSAMYRCASSALVKATNEKLFFGSGTQLSVL.